One sample yielded the 14 T cell receptor beta chains listed below, sequenced in a study of T-cell memory formation after mild COVID-19. One entry per CDR3 protein, called by TCRdb with MiXCR from the 5' RACE reads. The sample shows roughly 200,000 distinct CDR3 sequences, roughly 17% of them seen only once. Material for sequencing was PBMCs or a T cell subset sorted from them (not recorded which). These receptors originate from an adult woman who had mild COVID-19 (a few samples of this study predate the infection). Cell type and time point are not known.

This clonotype has only a few counts. The rearrangement links TRBV6-6 to TRBJ2-2; the match to TRBD1 covers 8 bases. The CDR3 is 15 residues long. Germline V lookup: CDR1 MNHNY, CDR2 SVGAGI (reference sequence). V shed 6 bases and J 0 bases; nucleotides not matched to a gene: 3. In nucleotides, the CDR3 is TGTGCCAGCAGCCGACAGGGGCCGAACACCGGGGAGCTGTTTTTT. It translates to CASSRQGPNTGELFF.

The chain is built from TRBV15 and TRBJ1-6; 7 bases align to TRBD1. From germline, CDR1 is LNHNV and CDR2 YYDKDF (reference sequence). Germline trimming cut 2 bases from V and 10 bases from J; bases unmatched to any gene: 8. The CDR3 spans 15 residues. The chain's CDR3 is CATSRQTGVQSPLHF. DNA of the CDR3: TGTGCCACCAGCAGACAAACAGGGGTCCAATCACCCCTCCACTTT. Variable domain in full (rest from reference TRBV15 and TRBJ1-6): DAMVIQNPRYQVTQFGKPVTLSCSQTLNHNVMYWYQQKSSQAPKLLFHYYDKDFNNEADTPDNFQSRRPNTSFCFLDIRSPGLGDTAMYLCATSRQTGVQSPLHFGNGTRLTVT.

The chain is built from TRBV5-1 and TRBJ2-3; maybe TRBD1 (5 bases). In germline, CDR1 is SGHRS, CDR2 YFSETQ. V was pared by 0 bases and J by 0 bases, with 8 bases between. The length of the CDR3 is 15 residues. This chain's CDR3 is CASSLETASTDTQYF. The CDR3 nucleotides read TGCGCCAGCAGCTTGGAGACAGCTAGCACAGATACGCAGTATTTT.

This clonotype has only a few counts. This chain uses TRBV2 with TRBJ2-3; 8 nucleotides agree with TRBD2. With 0 bases clipped from V and 9 bases from J, the junction kept 8 bases outside the gene matches. The CDR3 is 15 residues long. Germline V lookup: CDR1 SNHLY, CDR2 FYNNEI. The CDR3 sequence is CASSEALRGAATQYF. The CDR3 DNA reads as TGTGCCAGCAGTGAAGCGCTGCGGGGGGCGGCGACGCAGTATTTT.

The chain carries TRBV10-3 and TRBJ2-5; 8 positions match TRBD2. The germline V gene encodes CDR1 ENHRY and CDR2 SYGVKD. The junction had 6 bases not matched to a gene; V was cut back by 4 bases and J by 5 bases. CDR3 size: 14 residues. CDR3 amino acids: CAISVGGGPETQYF. Here the CDR3 DNA reads TGTGCCATCAGTGTTGGCGGGGGGCCGGAGACCCAGTACTTC.

This clonotype appeared a few times. The chain couples TRBV20-1 to TRBJ1-2, with unresolved D. Between the trimmed V and J ends, which lost 5 bases and 1 base, there was a span of 14 bases. The V gene's germline CDR1 is DFQATT and CDR2 SNEGSKA (reference sequence). There are 14 residues in the CDR3. The DNA for the CDR3 is TGCAGTGCTCCAACGCCGGGATTTAACTATGGCTACACCTTC. Protein sequence: CSAPTPGFNYGYTF.

To note about this clonotype: Its ends do not fully match the called genes, so a read error is possible. This chain connects TRBV7-7 to TRBJ2-3; D ambiguous. This CDR3 has 15 amino acids. Looked up from germline, CDR1 is SSHAT and CDR2 is FNYEAQ (reference sequence). The CDR3 DNA reads TGTGCCGGCAGCTTAGGAGTGGGGTCGACAGATACGCAGTATTTT. This sequence encodes CAGSLGVGSTDTQYF.

The chain is built from TRBV18 and TRBJ2-6; 7 bases line up with TRBD1. Unmatched junction bases numbered 16, after V lost 4 bases and J lost 1 base. In germline, CDR1 is KGHSH, CDR2 LQKENI. The CDR3 extends over 20 amino acids. The CDR3 sequence: CASSLLRDSRLRSGANVLTF. For the CDR3, the DNA is TGTGCCAGCTCACTACTCCGGGACAGCCGGCTTCGATCTGGGGCCAACGTCCTGACTTTC.

This clonotype was picked up a small number of times. The gene calls are TRBV20-1 and TRBJ2-3; 12 bases map to TRBD2. Per germline, CDR1 DFQATT and CDR2 SNEGSKA (reference sequence). The J segment lost 2 bases and the V segment lost 6 bases, leaving 3 bases of the junction unmatched. This CDR3 is 14 amino acids long. The CDR3 is CSAGLAGHTDTQYF. The CDR3 nucleotides are TGCAGTGCCGGACTAGCGGGGCACACAGATACGCAGTATTTT.

In its sample, this clonotype is medium-sized. The rearrangement links TRBV20-1 to TRBJ2-5; D is ambiguous. Germline lookup yields CDR1 DFQATT and CDR2 SNEGSKA (reference sequence). The germline V and J ends were trimmed by 0 bases and 9 bases, with 8 bases remaining between them. This CDR3 region has 11 residues. In DNA, the CDR3 is TGCAGTGCTAGAGAACCCCCTGCCCAGTACTTC. Translating gives CSAREPPAQYF.

J is TRBJ1-2 and V is TRBV6-5, with TRBD1 as a possible D gene (6 bases). V lost 1 base and J lost 4, with 16 bases in between. Germline CDR1 is MNHEY and CDR2 is SVGAGI. The CDR3 loop spans 16 amino acids. CDR3 region: CASSYWQRRGLYGYTF. The DNA for the CDR3 is TGTGCCAGCAGTTACTGGCAGCGCAGGGGTCTCTATGGCTACACCTTC.

This sequence joins TRBV7-6 and TRBJ1-1, with unresolved D. Germline V gene sequence: CDR1 SGHVS, CDR2 FNYEAQ. The CDR3 loop spans 13 amino acids. V lost 1 base and J lost 9, with 12 bases in between. The CDR3 is CASSLEGAGKAFF. CDR3 in DNA: TGTGCCAGCAGCTTAGAGGGAGCCGGGAAAGCTTTCTTT.

The chain carries TRBV20-1 and TRBJ2-2; D gene uncertain. Germline assignment: CDR1 DFQATT and CDR2 SNEGSKA (reference sequence). The V end was cut by 3 bases, the J end by 0 bases, with 14 bases between. This CDR3 is built from 16 residues. The CDR3 sequence: CSARSGGNANTGELFF. The CDR3 DNA reads as TGCAGTGCTAGGTCTGGCGGAAACGCGAACACCGGGGAGCTGTTTTTT.

This sequence joins TRBV20-1 and TRBJ2-6, with TRBD1 identical over 11 bases. Germline V gene data show CDR1 as DFQATT and CDR2 as SNEGSKA (reference sequence). The CDR3 is made up of 15 amino acids. V shed 8 bases, J shed 2 bases, and the junction held 5 bases outside the gene matches. Written as DNA, the CDR3 is TGCAGTTGCGGACAGGGGGCGCCTGGGGCCAACGTCCTGACTTTC. It codes for CSCGQGAPGANVLTF.